The present TCR beta chain was sequenced within a study of regulatory T cells in long-lasting Graves disease. Time point in this sample: newly diagnosed GD, antithyroid drugs for less than 3 months. Isolated PBMC RNA provided the starting material for the TCR library. Combining iRepertoire HTBI primers with Arm-PCR of CDR3 regions, the authors built TCR beta libraries. TCRdb used MiXCR to reprocess the multiplex PCR reads, holding one entry per CDR3 protein. This table has 400,000 to 500,000 distinct CDR3 sequences, about 15% appearing once. V dropped 2 bases and J dropped 1; count of bases not matched to a gene: 4. Germline V gene data show CDR1 as SGHVS and CDR2 as FQNEAQ. The CDR3 consists of 17 residues. Study-wide results and caveats: Persistent Graves' cases showed lower TCR diversity than newly diagnosed cases.

This clonotype was picked up many times. Antigen specificity is unknown. These data also featured in a second study, about T cells in Graves' hyperthyroidism and ophthalmopathy.

The gene calls are TRBV7-8 and TRBJ2-3, with 12 positions matching TRBD2. This TCR was sampled from a woman aged 18-29 years with Graves disease. This specimen was peripheral blood mononuclear cells (PBMCs), taken at new diagnosis, from a patient treated with antithyroid drugs. The CDR3 loop is CASSLLTSGRRTDTQYF. The CDR3 DNA is TGTGCCAGCAGCTTACTAACTAGCGGGAGGCGCACAGATACGCAGTATTTT.